A single sample is the source of the 27 T cell receptor beta chains below, sequenced in a study of regulatory T cells in long-lasting Graves disease. To make TCR beta libraries, researchers used iRepertoire HTBI primers and Arm-PCR of CDR3 regions. TCRdb ran MiXCR on the multiplex PCR reads and lists one entry per CDR3 protein. The sample carries 400,000 to 550,000 distinct CDR3 sequences, about 17% recorded once. Described time point: newly diagnosed GD, antithyroid drugs for less than 3 months. Preparation of the TCR library used RNA extracted from PBMCs. These data were likewise used in another study, on T cells in Graves' hyperthyroidism and ophthalmopathy.

The sequencing here drew on peripheral blood mononuclear cells (PBMCs), taken at new diagnosis, from a patient treated with antithyroid drugs. These receptor sequences come from a woman between 18 and 29 years old with Graves disease.

The chain uses TRBV5-1 and TRBJ2-2; 10 bases agree with TRBD2. This CDR3 is 15 amino acids long. Trimming removed 2 bases from V and 4 bases from J; junction bases left unmatched: 2. In germline, CDR1 is SGHRS, CDR2 YFSETQ. The CDR3 reads CASSLLAGSTGELFF. As DNA, the CDR3 is TGCGCCAGCAGCTTACTAGCGGGAAGCACCGGGGAGCTGTTTTTT.

This clonotype has ten or more counts. This chain uses TRBV14 with TRBJ2-1, with D uncertain. The germline V and J ends were trimmed by 0 bases and 9 bases, with 6 bases remaining between them. Germline V gives CDR1 SGHDN, CDR2 FVKESK. This CDR3 is built from 12 residues. CDR3 amino acids: CASSQDNFEQFF. CDR3 bases: TGTGCCAGCAGCCAAGACAATTTTGAGCAGTTCTTC. Full variable domain (outside the CDR3, taken from reference TRBV14 and TRBJ2-1): EAGVTQFPSHSVIEKGQTVTLRCDPISGHDNLYWYRRVMGKEIKFLLHFVKESKQDESGMPNNRFLAERTGGTYSTLKVQPAELEDSGVYFCASSQDNFEQFFGPGTRLTVL.

The table lists this clonotype with many counts. The chain combines TRBV11-2 with TRBJ2-5; perhaps D is TRBD1 or TRBD2 (5 bases each). Trimming pared 5 bases from V and 0 bases from J, leaving 10 bases between. Germline V gives CDR1 SGHAT, CDR2 FQNNGV. The CDR3 runs 14 residues. Here the CDR3 DNA reads TGTGCCAGCAGCCCGCCGGGACACCAAGAGACCCAGTACTTC. This encodes CASSPPGHQETQYF.

Points on this clonotype: A much bigger clone sits one base away, suggesting this may be a read error. The chain employs TRBV5-1 and TRBJ2-5; 9 bases fit TRBD1. The CDR3 length is 14 residues. Germline V CDR1 and CDR2: SGHRS, YFSETQ. V trimming: 7 bases; J trimming: 1 base; junction bases outside the gene matches: 5. The chain's CDR3 is CASGKQGAQETQYF. In DNA, the CDR3 is TGCGCCAGCGGTAAACAGGGGGCCCAAGAGACCCAGTACTTC.

This clonotype was observed at least ten times. The rearrangement joins TRBV11-2 to TRBJ1-1, with 7 bases matching TRBD1. The V segment lost 0 bases and the J segment 1 base; nucleotides outside the gene matches: 5. The CDR3 runs 16 residues. In germline, CDR1 is SGHAT, CDR2 FQNNGV. CDR3 loop: CASSLERGTANTEAFF. CDR3 sequence (DNA): TGTGCCAGCAGCTTAGAGCGGGGGACAGCGAACACTGAAGCTTTCTTT. Filled out from reference TRBV11-2 and TRBJ1-1, the complete variable domain reads EAGVAQSPRYKIIEKRQSVAFWCNPISGHATLYWYQQILGQGPKLLIQFQNNGVVDDSQLPKDRFSAERLKGVDSTLKIQPAKLEDSAVYLCASSLERGTANTEAFFGQGTRLTVV.

Points on this clonotype: This likely traces to a read error, being one base from a far larger clone. Because the CDR3 is missing its conserved closing phenylalanine or tryptophan, this is likely a read error. The V gene is TRBV11-2, the J gene TRBJ2-7, with 9 nucleotides matching TRBD2. CDR3 length: 17 amino acids. In germline, CDR1 is SGHAT, CDR2 FQNNGV. Trimming at V came to 8 bases and at J to 2 bases, leaving 16 bases not matched to a gene. CDR3 in amino acids: CASEGPGLAGEAYEQYL. The DNA for the CDR3 is TGTGCCAGCGAAGGTCCAGGGTTAGCGGGAGAGGCCTACGAGCAGTACCTC.

At least ten counts were recorded for this clonotype. The chain has TRBV2 and TRBJ1-1; TRBD1 agrees at 7 bases. CDR1 SNHLY and CDR2 FYNNEI come from the germline V gene. V lost 7 bases and J lost 5; bases outside the gene matches: 13. The CDR3 covers 15 residues. CDR3 sequence: CASIPRGGAGTEAFF. DNA for the CDR3: TGTGCCAGCATCCCCAGGGGGGGGGCGGGGACTGAAGCTTTCTTT.

This clonotype was detected many times. The rearrangement uses TRBV7-8 and TRBJ2-7; D not resolved. Germline-derived CDR1 and CDR2 are SGHVS and FQNEAQ. V dropped 5 bases and J dropped 9 bases, with 14 bases sitting between them. CDR3 length equals 12 residues. This chain's CDR3 is CASSPQSSPQYF. The DNA of the CDR3 is TGTGCCAGCAGCCCGCAGTCGTCCCCGCAGTACTTC.

V gene TRBV7-9 combines with J gene TRBJ2-1; tentative D call: TRBD1 (5 bases). In germline, CDR1 is SEHNR, CDR2 FQNEAQ (reference sequence). V lost 5 bases and J lost 6, with 20 bases in between. The CDR3 sequence is 16 residues long. CDR3 coding DNA: TGTGCCAGCAGCCACTTCCAGGGTAGTGGTTCCAATGAGCAGTTCTTC. This translates into CASSHFQGSGSNEQFF.

The table lists this clonotype with many counts. The J gene is TRBJ2-5, the V gene TRBV29-1; D possibly matches TRBD1 or TRBD2 (5 bases each). This CDR3 is built from 14 residues. CDR1 and CDR2 (germline): SQVTM, ANQGSEA. V dropped 6 bases and J dropped 3 bases, with 17 bases sitting between them. The CDR3 DNA sequence: TGCAGCGTCCCGGGACGAAAGACGGAAGAGACCCAGTACTTC. Translated, it gives CSVPGRKTEETQYF.

This clonotype has only a few counts. CDR3 nucleotides: TGTGCCACCAGTGATAAGACAGGGCGGGATGGCTACACCTTC. Residues: CATSDKTGRDGYTF. The chain is built from TRBV24-1 and TRBJ1-2; TRBD1 matches at 7 bases. V dropped 3 bases and J dropped 6; count of bases not matched to a gene: 6. Germline V gene data show CDR1 as KGHDR and CDR2 as SFDVKD. The CDR3 runs to 14 residues.

This clonotype was counted ten times or more. The chain couples TRBV27 to TRBJ2-7; TRBD2 matches 12 bases. The CDR3 loop spans 18 amino acids. Per the germline V gene, CDR1 is MNHEY and CDR2 is SMNVEV (reference sequence). V lost 5 bases, J lost 4 bases, and 15 bases stayed unmatched. In DNA form, the CDR3 reads TGTGCCAGCAGTCGAGAAGTTCGGACTAGCGGGAATCAGTACGAGCAGTACTTC. Its protein product is CASSREVRTSGNQYEQYF.

The chain uses TRBV27 and TRBJ2-2, with 12 bases aligning to TRBD2. Trimming took 5 bases from V and 5 from J; bases not matched to a gene: 3. The CDR3 is 15 amino acids. Germline V gene sequence: CDR1 MNHEY, CDR2 SMNVEV (reference sequence). CDR3 loop: CASSMTSGRTGELFF. The CDR3, as DNA: TGTGCCAGCAGTATGACTAGCGGGAGAACCGGGGAGCTGTTTTTT.

Comments on this clonotype: The likely explanation is a read error, given a far larger clone one base away. The conserved phenylalanine or tryptophan normally closing the CDR3 is absent here, so this likely arose from a read error. The rearrangement links TRBV11-2 to TRBJ2-7, with D possibly matching TRBD1 (6 bases). The germline gives CDR1 SGHAT, CDR2 FQNNGV. V dropped 7 bases and J dropped 0 bases, with 10 bases sitting between them. This CDR3 has 13 residues. The CDR3 DNA reads as TGTGCCAGCACACGGGACACCTCCTACGAGCAGTACTCC. It is translated as CASTRDTSYEQYS.

V gene TRBV13 combines with J gene TRBJ2-7; D is possibly TRBD1 (5 bases). This CDR3 is built from 13 residues. CDR1 PRHDT and CDR2 FYEKMQ come from the germline V gene (reference sequence). V lost 4 bases, J lost 1 base, and 8 bases lay in between. In nucleotides, the CDR3 is TGTGCCAGCAGCTCAGGGAAATCCTACGAGCAGTACTTC. This sequence encodes CASSSGKSYEQYF.

This clonotype was counted a few times. The genes are TRBV20-1 and TRBJ2-3; 9 bases map to TRBD1. This CDR3 is 14 amino acids long. Per the germline V gene, CDR1 is DFQATT and CDR2 is SNEGSKA (reference sequence). J was trimmed by 4 bases and V by 2 bases; bases with no gene match: 4. Written as DNA, the CDR3 is TGCAGTGCTAGATGGGACAGGGACCCAGATACGCAGTATTTT. Its protein is CSARWDRDPDTQYF.

This clonotype showed up just a few times. V gene TRBV5-6 combines with J gene TRBJ2-7, with 11 bases that match TRBD2. Trimming took 2 bases from V and 4 from J; bases not matched to a gene: 8. CDR3 length equals 16 residues. Germline V gene data show CDR1 as SGHDT and CDR2 as YYEEEE. The CDR3 loop is CASSFSGRAQVYEQYF. The CDR3 nucleotides are TGTGCCAGCAGCTTTAGCGGGAGGGCCCAAGTTTACGAGCAGTACTTC.

Many counts were recorded for this clonotype. The chain is built from TRBV29-1 and TRBJ2-1; a weak D match, TRBD2 (5 bases). Trimming cost V 6 bases and J 7 bases, with 13 bases left between them. Germline CDR1 reads SQVTM; CDR2 reads ANQGSEA. There are 12 residues in the CDR3. The chain's CDR3 is CSVRAGLNEQFF. The CDR3 region has the DNA TGCAGCGTCCGCGCCGGACTGAATGAGCAGTTCTTC.

Ten or more counts support this clonotype. This chain uses TRBV12-3 or TRBV12-4 with TRBJ2-7, with 8 nucleotides matching TRBD2. V shed 5 bases, J shed 2 bases, and the junction held 5 bases outside the gene matches. This CDR3 has 14 residues. The CDR3 loop is CASSLGLAPYEQYF. In DNA form, the CDR3 reads TGTGCCAGCAGTCTAGGACTAGCACCCTACGAGCAGTACTTC.

A few counts support this clonotype. This rearrangement joins TRBV6-1 to TRBJ2-4; 7 bases match TRBD2. Germline-derived CDR1 and CDR2 are MNHNS and SASEGT. The ends lost 10 bases at V and 4 bases at J; junction bases unmatched: 10. The CDR3 length is 14 residues. CDR3 nucleotide sequence: TGTGCCACAGGGAGGGAGGGAATTAAAAACATTCAGTACTTC. Translation gives CATGREGIKNIQYF.

This clonotype has only a few counts. The chain links TRBV19 to TRBJ2-7; 9 bases are shared with TRBD2. The CDR3 runs 15 residues. CDR1 and CDR2 (germline): LNHDA, SQIVND (reference sequence). V shed 7 bases, J shed 6 bases, and the junction held 13 bases outside the gene matches. CDR3 protein: CASTTTSGPALEQYF. DNA for the CDR3: TGTGCCAGTACCACGACTAGCGGCCCTGCCCTCGAGCAGTACTTC.

DNA of the CDR3: TGTGCCAGCACGCCGACAGGGGGAGGTAGCGGCTACACCTTC. This encodes CASTPTGGGSGYTF. V usage is TRBV28 and J usage is TRBJ1-2; 9 bases are shared with TRBD1. V lost 7 bases and J lost 8; bases outside the gene matches: 11. In germline, CDR1 is MDHEN, CDR2 SYDVKM. The CDR3 runs to 14 residues.

The chain links TRBV7-9 to TRBJ2-1, with TRBD1 matching over 9 bases. The trim removed 5 bases at V and 12 bases at J, leaving 17 bases unmatched. The length of the CDR3 is 16 residues. Germline CDR1 and CDR2: SEHNR and FQNEAQ (reference sequence). In nucleotides, the CDR3 is TGTGCCAGCAGCGAAAACAGGGGGCGCTTGGTTCCTGGGCAGTTCTTC. Its protein is CASSENRGRLVPGQFF.

This clonotype was picked up many times. V gene TRBV6-1 combines with J gene TRBJ1-6; unclear D gene. Deletions cut 6 bases from V and 14 bases from J, with 17 bases between. The CDR3 is made up of 13 amino acids. Germline CDR1 MNHNS, CDR2 SASEGT. This CDR3 is CASRDGVTIALHF. In DNA form, the CDR3 reads TGTGCCAGCAGGGACGGAGTGACGATAGCCCTCCACTTT.

The rearrangement joins TRBV20-1 to TRBJ2-1; TRBD2 aligns across 11 bases. The CDR3 length is 18 residues. CDR1 DFQATT and CDR2 SNEGSKA come from the germline V gene (reference sequence). V shed 0 bases, J shed 6 bases, and the junction held 13 bases outside the gene matches. The CDR3 DNA is TGCAGTGCTAGAGATTATTCCACAACTAGCGGGAGTGGCAATGAGCAGTTCTTC. Translation: CSARDYSTTSGSGNEQFF.

This clonotype was counted many times. A junction boundary mismatches the germline segment, possibly from a read error. The chain joins TRBV5-1 to TRBJ1-1; D is ambiguous. CDR1 is SGHRS, CDR2 YFSETQ, per germline. The CDR3 consists of 11 residues. CDR3 region: CASSLPSGGIF. In DNA, the CDR3 is TGCGCCAGCAGCTTACCGAGCGGAGGGATCTTT.

This clonotype turned up a few times. The gene calls are TRBV9 and TRBJ2-3, with TRBD2 identical over 8 bases. J gave up 3 bases and V 0 bases, and 6 bases lay outside the gene matches. CDR1 is SGDLS and CDR2 is YYNGEE in the germline V gene. The CDR3 length is 16 residues. The CDR3 region is CASSVEAGGGTDTQYF. CDR3 DNA sequence: TGTGCCAGCAGCGTAGAGGCGGGAGGAGGGACAGATACGCAGTATTTT.